This entry is about one TCR beta chain. The data belong to a study of OX40 agonist ivuxolimab in advanced cancers. Background on the study: Earlier anti-PD-1, anti-PD-L1 or anti-CTLA-4 therapy was permitted; around 40% had received some.

TCRdb keeps only in-frame clones here, not all; method: immunoSEQ multiplex PCR. The sample contains approximately 100,000 clones, over 85% of which appear only once. The germline gives CDR1 SGHRS, CDR2 YFSETQ. V gave up 4 bases and J gave up 2 bases; unmatched junction bases: 4. The CDR3 extends over 15 amino acids. The source is an adult with an advanced solid tumor such as melanoma, head and neck, liver or kidney cancer. The chain carries TRBV5-1 and TRBJ1-2; 11 bases map to TRBD1. The sequenced sample was CD4+ or CD8+ T cells sorted from blood, obtained in a trial of the OX40 agonist ivuxolimab. DNA for the CDR3: TGCGCCAGCAGCACTGGACAGGGGGCAAACTATGGCTACACCTTC. It yields the protein CASSTGQGANYGYTF.